The 8 T cell receptor beta chains reported below all come from one sample, sequenced in a study of CD8+ T cells in alopecia areata (dated by TCRdb to between 2017 and 2018). Library preparation employed the immunoSEQ multiplex PCR assay. To provide template for TCR sequencing, every sample had RNA extracted and reverse transcribed into cDNA. TCRdb took this table from immuneACCESS and kept in-frame rearrangements with V and J called. Such tables lack part of the clones; where checked against another copy, unresolved V genes explain under half of the gap, and the rest is unexplained. This sample comprises some 200,000 clones, roughly three fifths of them detected only once. Jointly, the top ten make up less than 4% of the sample. The time point label, as the study defines it: about four weeks on oral tofacitinib. The sample's treatment or condition label, decoded: oral pan-JAK inhibitor, 5-10 mg twice daily.

Sequencing was performed on CD4+ T cells sorted from blood, taken at week 4, from a patient treated with tofacitinib. The receptor set was obtained from a human donor with alopecia areata.

This chain connects TRBV5-1 to TRBJ2-2; D not certain. CDR3 length equals 13 residues. V lost 4 bases and J lost 2, with 6 bases in between. Germline V gives CDR1 SGHRS, CDR2 YFSETQ. CDR3 in amino acids: CASSPSNTGELFF. The CDR3 DNA sequence: TGCGCCAGCAGCCCCTCAAACACCGGGGAGCTGTTTTTT.

This clone turned up a few times. The gene calls are TRBV30 and TRBJ1-1; the D is unclear. The V gene lost 2 bases and the J gene lost 4 bases, with 8 bases spanning the gap. The CDR3 has 12 amino acids. The V gene's germline CDR1 is GTSNPN and CDR2 SVGIG (reference sequence). CDR3 residues: CAWSQRLTEAFF. In nucleotides, the CDR3 is TGTGCCTGGAGTCAAAGGCTCACTGAAGCTTTCTTT.

CDR3 region: CASSFYRDTGELFF. The CDR3 coding sequence is TGCGCCAGCAGCTTCTACAGGGACACCGGGGAGCTGTTTTTT. V is TRBV5-1 and J is TRBJ2-2; D is perhaps TRBD1 (6 bases). CDR1 and CDR2 from the germline V gene are SGHRS and YFSETQ. The CDR3 contains 14 residues. With 2 bases removed from V and 3 bases from J, the gap between germline ends came to 8 bases.

This chain uses TRBV27 with TRBJ1-2, with TRBD1 as a possible D gene (6 bases). V was pared by 6 bases and J by 0 bases, with 17 bases between. The germline gives CDR1 MNHEY, CDR2 SMNVEV (reference sequence). The CDR3 consists of 16 residues. The CDR3 reads CASSPGGGAANYGYTF. In DNA form, the CDR3 reads TGTGCCAGCAGCCCGGGTGGGGGGGCGGCTAACTATGGCTACACCTTC.

The chain uses TRBV30 and TRBJ1-1, with 7 bases matching TRBD1. Germline V CDR1 and CDR2: GTSNPN, SVGIG (reference sequence). CDR3 length: 13 residues. The trim removed 2 bases at V and 4 bases at J, leaving 4 bases unmatched. CDR3 sequence: CAWSRGPGTEAFF. The CDR3 nucleotides read TGTGCCTGGAGTAGGGGGCCGGGCACTGAAGCTTTCTTT. Looking up the rest from reference TRBV30 and TRBJ1-1 gives the full variable domain: SQTIHQWPATLVQPVGSPLSLECTVEGTSNPNLYWYRQAAGRGLQLLFYSVGIGQISSEVPQNLSASRPQDRQFILSSKKLLLSDSGFYLCAWSRGPGTEAFFGQGTRLTVV.

This chain links TRBV30 with TRBJ1-2, with D uncertain. Germline V gives CDR1 GTSNPN, CDR2 SVGIG (reference sequence). This CDR3 comprises 14 residues. V was pared by 5 bases and J by 4 bases, with 17 bases between. CDR3 DNA sequence: TGTGCCTGGGCCCCTGATAGGCGAACCTATGGCTACACCTTC. Translation: CAWAPDRRTYGYTF.

This clone occurred a few times. The same CDR3 arises from other DNA sequences in this sample as well. The chain joins TRBV9 to TRBJ2-1; 10 bases agree with TRBD2. The CDR3 extends over 16 amino acids. J lost 4 bases, V lost 0 bases, and 4 bases had no gene match. Germline loops: CDR1 SGDLS, CDR2 YYNGEE. CDR3: CASSVGVAGGYNEQFF. The CDR3 DNA reads as TGTGCCAGCAGCGTAGGGGTAGCGGGGGGTTACAATGAGCAGTTCTTC.

The V and J genes are TRBV7-9 and TRBJ1-6; D remains ambiguous. From germline, CDR1 is SEHNR and CDR2 FQNEAQ (reference sequence). The CDR3 has 13 amino acids. V was shortened by 5 bases and J by 5 bases, with 7 bases between the two germline ends. The CDR3 bases are TGTGCCAGCAGCCTGCAGGATAATTCACCCCTCCACTTT. Its translation: CASSLQDNSPLHF.